These 18 T cell receptor beta chains were all obtained from the same sample, sequenced in a study of control samples from healthy donors and cancer patients (dated by TCRdb to 2020 to 2022). Libraries were made using the immunoSEQ multiplex PCR assay. Not all clones reach the TCRdb copy of this immuneACCESS table, which keeps in-frame sequences only. Checked studies attribute under half of the gap to unresolved V genes and leave the rest unexplained. For this sample there are 60,000 to 80,000 clones; 87% appear just once. The ten largest clones add up to 3% to 4% of the sample. What was sequenced was blood. Receptor source: a woman aged 50 to 60 in good health.

The chain uses TRBV7-8 and TRBJ2-1; D is unclear. Germline CDR1 is SGHVS and CDR2 is FQNEAQ. V dropped 4 bases and J dropped 9 bases, with 16 bases sitting between them. This CDR3 is built from 14 residues. This CDR3 is CASSSVVRKGEQFF. CDR3 coding DNA: TGTGCCAGCAGCTCCGTAGTTAGGAAGGGTGAGCAGTTCTTC.

V is TRBV7-2 and J is TRBJ1-1; 7 bases line up with TRBD1. Germline V gene sequence: CDR1 SGHTA, CDR2 FQGNSA. Trimming removed 1 base from V and 2 bases from J; junction bases left unmatched: 4. The CDR3 consists of 15 residues. The CDR3 DNA is TGTGCCAGCAGCTTAGAAAGGGGGCGCAACACTGAAGCTTTCTTT. It codes for CASSLERGRNTEAFF. Drawing the rest from reference TRBV7-2 and TRBJ1-1, the complete variable domain is GAGVSQSPSNKVTEKGKDVELRCDPISGHTALYWYRQSLGQGLEFLIYFQGNSAPDKSGLPSDRFSAERTGGSVSTLTIQRTQQEDSAVYLCASSLERGRNTEAFFGQGTRLTVV.

V usage is TRBV5-8 and J usage is TRBJ2-1; the match to TRBD2 covers 16 bases. The CDR3 consists of 17 residues. The junction had 9 bases not matched to a gene; V was cut back by 3 bases and J by 9 bases. Germline CDR1 and CDR2: SGHTS and YDEGEE. CDR3: CASSSIGGLAGGVEQFF. As DNA, the CDR3 is TGTGCCAGCAGCTCCATCGGGGGACTAGCGGGAGGGGTTGAGCAGTTCTTC.

The chain uses TRBV11-2 and TRBJ1-2; 7 bases are shared with TRBD1. In germline, CDR1 is SGHAT, CDR2 FQNNGV. Trimming at V came to 3 bases and at J to 3 bases, leaving 7 bases not matched to a gene. This CDR3 spans 15 amino acids. CDR3 sequence: CASSFFVTGDYGYTF. The CDR3 DNA sequence: TGTGCCAGCAGCTTTTTCGTTACAGGGGACTATGGCTACACCTTC.

The rearrangement uses TRBV5-1 and TRBJ2-5, with a possible D match to TRBD2 (6 bases). The CDR3 has 14 amino acids. Germline V gives CDR1 SGHRS, CDR2 YFSETQ. V shed 4 bases and J shed 2 bases, with 12 bases lying between them. The CDR3 region has the DNA TGCGCCAGCAGCCCGGGACTCCTACAAGAGACCCAGTACTTC. Encoded protein: CASSPGLLQETQYF.

The V and J genes are TRBV27 and TRBJ1-2; possibly TRBD1 for D (5 bases). With 1 base removed from V and 4 bases from J, the gap between germline ends came to 16 bases. From germline, CDR1 is MNHEY and CDR2 SMNVEV (reference sequence). CDR3 length: 16 residues. For the CDR3, the DNA is TGTGCCAGCAGTTTATTAGTTTCAGGGACGGTCTATGGCTACACCTTC. This encodes CASSLLVSGTVYGYTF.

The rearrangement joins TRBV7-9 to TRBJ2-1, with 7 bases that match TRBD1. The CDR3 is 15 residues long. Germline V gene sequence: CDR1 SEHNR, CDR2 FQNEAQ (reference sequence). V lost 0 bases, J lost 6 bases, and 5 bases stayed unmatched. The CDR3 DNA reads TGTGCCAGCAGCTTAGCAGGGGGCCTCACCAATGAGCAGTTCTTC. Its translation is CASSLAGGLTNEQFF.

The chain employs TRBV21-1 and TRBJ1-5. TRBV21-1 is reported as a pseudogene. This CDR3 contains 13 residues. The CDR3 is CASSKGGVQPQHF. For the CDR3, the DNA is TGTGCCAGCAGCAAAGGAGGAGTTCAGCCCCAGCATTTT.

The sample holds one count of this clone. In DNA, the CDR3 is TGTGCCAGCAGCTTAAGGGGCGCATCCGTCTATGGCTACACCTTC. This translates into CASSLRGASVYGYTF. The rearrangement joins TRBV5-4 to TRBJ1-2, with a tentative D call TRBD1 (5 bases). CDR1 SGHNT and CDR2 YYREEE come from the germline V gene (reference sequence). V was shortened by 2 bases and J by 4 bases, with 15 bases between the two germline ends. CDR3 length: 15 residues.

The CDR3 sequence: CASSGISGRYTDTQYF. The DNA for the CDR3 is TGTGCCAGCAGCGGGATTAGCGGTCGCTACACAGATACGCAGTATTTT. The V call is TRBV11-3, the J call TRBJ2-3, with D tentatively TRBD2 (6 bases). Deletions cut 5 bases from V and 2 bases from J, with 17 bases between. Germline loops: CDR1 SGHNT, CDR2 YENEEA. CDR3 length equals 16 residues.

The chain recombines TRBV5-1 with TRBJ2-5; TRBD1 agrees at 9 bases. J gave up 4 bases and V 4 bases, and 5 bases lay outside the gene matches. This CDR3 is built from 14 residues. Germline V lookup: CDR1 SGHRS, CDR2 YFSETQ. This chain's CDR3 is CASSQRTGAETQYF. The CDR3 DNA reads as TGCGCCAGCAGCCAGAGGACAGGGGCAGAGACCCAGTACTTC.

The V gene is TRBV28, the J gene TRBJ2-3; maybe TRBD1 (5 bases). The V gene lost 6 bases and the J gene lost 3 bases, with 16 bases spanning the gap. The germline V gene has CDR1 MDHEN and CDR2 SYDVKM. The CDR3 has 15 amino acids. CDR3 coding DNA: TGTGCCAGCAGCCCAACTGGGGCGCGAACAGATACGCAGTATTTT. Residues: CASSPTGARTDTQYF.

The chain has TRBV28 and TRBJ2-2; 8 bases line up with TRBD1. The CDR3 spans 14 residues. CDR1 MDHEN and CDR2 SYDVKM come from the germline V gene. With V trimmed by 4 bases and J by 6 bases, 4 bases remained unmatched. The CDR3 protein is CASSSPTGAGELFF. CDR3 coding DNA: TGTGCCAGCAGTTCCCCGACAGGGGCCGGGGAGCTGTTTTTT.

The chain carries TRBV29-1 and TRBJ2-7; TRBD2 matches at 7 bases. The CDR3 runs to 14 residues. Trimming at V came to 0 bases and at J to 5 bases, leaving 7 bases not matched to a gene. Germline V gene sequence: CDR1 SQVTM, CDR2 ANQGSEA. The CDR3 DNA reads as TGCAGCGTTGAAGATACGGGAGCGGGAAACGAGCAGTACTTC. Its translation: CSVEDTGAGNEQYF.

This clone was detected only once. CDR3 bases: TGTGCCAGCAATAAATTCGGACAGAACAATGAGCAGTTCTTC. Translating gives CASNKFGQNNEQFF. V gene TRBV6-5 combines with J gene TRBJ2-1; maybe TRBD1 (6 bases). Trimming took off 7 bases at V and 5 bases at J, with 15 bases between the two ends. The germline CDR1 and CDR2 sequences are MNHEY and SVGAGI. CDR3 size: 14 residues.

Turning to this clone: The junction and the germline gene differ at one end; a read error may be behind it. This chain uses TRBV28 with TRBJ1-2; D remains unclear. Per the germline V gene, CDR1 is MDHEN and CDR2 is SYDVKM. This CDR3 comprises 16 residues. The CDR3 nucleotides read TGTGCCAGCAGTCCCCTCCTCCCCGGGCCATCATATGCCTACACCTTC. Translating it yields CASSPLLPGPSYAYTF.

This clone was counted once. This chain uses TRBV18 with TRBJ1-5; the D is unclear. Germline lookup yields CDR1 KGHSH and CDR2 LQKENI. Trimming shortened V by 2 bases and J by 2 bases, and 13 bases separated the two germline ends. CDR3 length: 16 residues. This CDR3 reads CASSPGTVSGNQPQHF. The CDR3 DNA sequence: TGTGCCAGCTCACCAGGAACAGTCTCTGGCAATCAGCCCCAGCATTTT. Complete variable domain (other parts from reference TRBV18 and TRBJ1-5): NAGVMQNPRHLVRRRGQEARLRCSPMKGHSHVYWYRQLPEEGLKFMVYLQKENIIDESGMPKERFSAEFPKEGPSILRIQQVVRGDSAAYFCASSPGTVSGNQPQHFGDGTRLSIL.

By its share, this clone is medium-sized. V usage is TRBV12-3 or TRBV12-4 and J usage is TRBJ2-7; the D call may be TRBD1 or TRBD2 (5 bases each). The CDR3 spans 12 residues. Trimming shortened V by 8 bases and J by 7 bases, and 15 bases separated the two germline ends. The DNA for the CDR3 is TGTGCCAGCCAAGAGGGGAACGGGGAGCAGTACTTC. Translated, it gives CASQEGNGEQYF.